This TCR beta chain was identified in a study of lymphopenia after photon versus proton radiotherapy. Whole-study results and caveats: Under photons, naive T cells and diversity fell while effector/memory populations rose. Post-nadir diversity loss with photons came from oligoclonal expansion, particularly CD8+ Temra cells.

This clone came up once. Its antigen is not identified. TCRdb's table, derived via immunoSEQ multiplex PCR, lists solely in-frame clones and lacks some. The table lists tens of thousands of clones, roughly 93% of them singletons, with 2.9% in the top ten. The source of this sequence is a woman aged 70-85 years with pancreatic cancer. This material consisted of peripheral blood, taken from a patient treated with photon-based radiotherapy.

The chain's CDR3 is CASSILDSRNQPQHF. As DNA, the CDR3 is TGTGCCAGCAGTATACTCGACAGCCGCAATCAGCCCCAGCATTTT. This chain joins TRBV28 and TRBJ1-5, with D perhaps TRBD1 (5 bases). The CDR3 has 15 amino acids. Deletions cut 5 bases from V and 2 bases from J, with 13 bases between. Germline V gives CDR1 MDHEN, CDR2 SYDVKM.